This entry concerns a single T cell receptor beta chain. Germline V lookup: CDR1 SGHDT, CDR2 YYEEEE. Germline trimming cut 3 bases from V and 7 bases from J; bases unmatched to any gene: 5. CDR3 length equals 15 residues. PCR used 60 Vbeta primers and 13 Jbeta primers. Data came from immunoSEQ multiplex PCR; TCRdb stores just in-frame clones and leaves some out. The sample has 140,000 to 150,000 clones, and its top ten clones hold about 0.96%. This sample is part of a study of cytomegalovirus exposure and HLA in healthy donors. The material sequenced was PBMCs. The clonotype originates from a male donor in good health and CMV-seronegative. The rearrangement joins TRBV5-6 to TRBJ2-1, with 12 positions matching TRBD1. As DNA, the CDR3 is TGTGCCAGCAGCTCTGGGACAGGGGGCGGGAATGAGCAGTTCTTC. Its protein is CASSSGTGGGNEQFF.